This paragraph reports one T cell receptor (beta chain). The germline gives CDR1 MDHEN, CDR2 SYDVKM. The CDR3 length is 16 residues. Losses at the gene ends were 4 bases for V and 2 bases for J; bases not matched to a gene: 11. Those who donated, Caucasian adults without exception, all lived in Nashville, Tennessee. This sample was included in a study of shared clonotypes between healthy human individuals. Only in-frame clones appear in the TCRdb table, and some are missing; sequencing was by immunoSEQ multiplex PCR. The repertoire includes approximately 82,000 clones, about 61% of them detected once, and around 50% sits in the top ten.

The receptor's source is a man younger than 40 in good health. The rearrangement uses TRBV28 and TRBJ2-7, with 7 bases identical to TRBD2. Sequencing used memory CD8+ T cells sorted from blood. The subset: CD45RO+ cells pooled with CCR7-negative TemRA cells. For the CDR3, the DNA is TGTGCCAGCAGTTCGGGACTACCCTCTCAACCCTACGAGCAGTACTTC. It encodes CASSSGLPSQPYEQYF.